The clone carrying this T cell receptor beta chain was seen repeatedly, ten times or more. The record originates from a study of HIV-infected patients and healthy controls. The germline V gene has CDR1 SQVTM and CDR2 ANQGSEA. V was cut by 5 bases and J by 6 bases, with 13 bases left in between. The CDR3 spans 12 residues. Reverse transcription used about 500 ng RNA and constant-region primers for alpha and beta. Separate chain-specific third strand synthesis with multiplexing indices produced the alpha and beta libraries. A single primer pair per chain amplified all rearrangements, with per-molecule barcodes. A 12-nucleotide barcode per molecule came from two concatenated random hexamers added pre-amplification. TCRdb passed the 5' RACE reads through MiXCR, listing each CDR3 protein once. This table holds tens of thousands of distinct CDR3 sequences, 8.5% to 9% found once. No cell fractionation was done, so the repertoire covers all unsorted peripheral blood T cells.

This clonotype originated in an adult in good health. J is TRBJ1-2 and V is TRBV29-1; no firm D call. Specimen: blood. CDR3 amino acids: CSVNSMKNGYTF. CDR3 in DNA: TGCAGCGTTAACAGTATGAAAAATGGCTACACCTTC.